A selection of T cell receptor beta chains follows, all from one sample in a study of cytomegalovirus exposure and HLA in healthy donors. The method was immunoSEQ multiplex PCR; TCRdb's version includes in-frame clones alone and lacks a portion of them. The sample lists around 130,000 clones, more than 65% occurring once. Material for sequencing was PBMCs. The receptors were gathered from a man younger than 35 in good health and CMV-seropositive. Each CDR3 is given with its conserved first and last residue. A D gene is named only where the DNA matches it firmly. Only part of the rows carry a size: once, few, many, or a class if the clone is expanded.

j_call: TRBJ2-7; d_call: TRBD2; v_call: TRBV10-3; clone_size: .; cdr3_aa: CAISESSTGGTGEQYF; cdr3_nt: TGTGCCATCAGTGAGTCGAGTACGGGAGGGACTGGCGAGCAGTACTTC
j_call: TRBJ1-4; d_call: TRBD1; v_call: TRBV23-1; clone_size: .; cdr3_aa: CASSQAGRDRGLAREKLFF; cdr3_nt: TGCGCCAGCAGTCAAGCGGGCCGGGACAGGGGGCTGGCCCGTGAAAAACTGTTTTTT
j_call: TRBJ1-5; d_call: .; v_call: TRBV10-2; clone_size: .; cdr3_aa: CASSESRWEISNQPQHF; cdr3_nt: TGCGCCAGCAGTGAGTCTCGATGGGAGATTAGCAATCAGCCCCAGCATTTT
j_call: TRBJ2-2; d_call: .; v_call: TRBV4-1; clone_size: .; cdr3_aa: CASSQDPAGPGELFF; cdr3_nt: TGCGCCAGCAGCCAAGATCCGGCGGGCCCCGGGGAGCTGTTTTTT
j_call: TRBJ1-2; d_call: TRBD1; v_call: TRBV28; clone_size: .; cdr3_aa: CASSNSGQGRPNYGYTF; cdr3_nt: TGTGCCAGCAGTAATTCGGGACAGGGGAGACCTAACTATGGCTACACCTTC
j_call: TRBJ2-4; d_call: TRBD1; v_call: TRBV2; clone_size: .; cdr3_aa: CASSDGTANIQYF; cdr3_nt: TGTGCCAGCAGTGATGGGACAGCAAACATTCAGTACTTC
j_call: TRBJ1-2; d_call: .; v_call: TRBV27; clone_size: .; cdr3_aa: CASWARMGANYGYTF; cdr3_nt: TGTGCCAGCTGGGCCCGTATGGGGGCGAACTATGGCTACACCTTC
j_call: TRBJ1-1; d_call: .; v_call: TRBV4-1; clone_size: .; cdr3_aa: CASSQDAGATEAFF; cdr3_nt: TGCGCCAGCAGCCAAGATGCAGGGGCCACTGAAGCTTTCTTT
j_call: TRBJ2-1; d_call: TRBD2; v_call: TRBV10-3; clone_size: .; cdr3_aa: CAISTSGGSYNEQFF; cdr3_nt: TGTGCCATCAGTACCTCGGGGGGCTCCTACAATGAGCAGTTCTTC
j_call: TRBJ1-5; d_call: TRBD1; v_call: TRBV7-8; clone_size: .; cdr3_aa: CASSGDRGNNQPQHF; cdr3_nt: TGTGCCAGCAGCGGGGACAGGGGGAACAATCAGCCCCAGCATTTT
j_call: TRBJ2-1; d_call: TRBD2; v_call: TRBV4-1; clone_size: few; cdr3_aa: CASSQVLAGGVNEQFF; cdr3_nt: TGCGCCAGCAGCCAAGTACTAGCGGGGGGCGTTAATGAGCAGTTCTTC
j_call: TRBJ1-1; d_call: .; v_call: TRBV12-5; clone_size: .; cdr3_aa: CASGLGHLNTEAFF; cdr3_nt: TGTGCTAGTGGTTTGGGACACTTGAACACTGAAGCTTTCTTT
j_call: TRBJ1-5; d_call: .; v_call: TRBV7-9; clone_size: .; cdr3_aa: CASSSGGQPQHF; cdr3_nt: TGTGCCAGCAGCTCCGGGGGACAGCCCCAGCATTTT
j_call: TRBJ2-2; d_call: TRBD1; v_call: TRBV12-5; clone_size: .; cdr3_aa: CASGSPSGQGLTGELFF; cdr3_nt: TGTGCTAGTGGTTCCCCGTCGGGACAGGGCCTCACCGGGGAGCTGTTTTTT
j_call: TRBJ2-7; d_call: .; v_call: TRBV10-1; clone_size: .; cdr3_aa: CASRAAYEQYF; cdr3_nt: TGCGCCAGCAGGGCGGCCTACGAGCAGTACTTC
j_call: TRBJ2-4; d_call: .; v_call: TRBV28; clone_size: .; cdr3_aa: CASSLGSLAKNIQYF; cdr3_nt: TGTGCCAGCAGTTTGGGCAGTCTAGCCAAAAACATTCAGTACTTC
j_call: TRBJ2-5; d_call: .; v_call: TRBV7-2; clone_size: .; cdr3_aa: CASSLVSQGYFQETQYF; cdr3_nt: TGTGCCAGCAGCTTAGTGAGTCAGGGGTACTTCCAAGAGACCCAGTACTTC
j_call: TRBJ1-2; d_call: TRBD1; v_call: TRBV9; clone_size: .; cdr3_aa: CASSVVGTDYGYTF; cdr3_nt: TGTGCCAGCAGCGTAGTTGGGACAGACTATGGCTACACCTTC
j_call: TRBJ1-5; d_call: TRBD1; v_call: TRBV18; clone_size: .; cdr3_aa: CASSPGQGGNQPQHF; cdr3_nt: TGTGCCAGCTCCCCCGGACAGGGGGGCAATCAGCCCCAGCATTTT
j_call: TRBJ1-2; d_call: .; v_call: TRBV28; clone_size: .; cdr3_aa: CASSPPGYNGYTF; cdr3_nt: TGTGCCAGCAGCCCCCCGGGGTATAATGGCTACACCTTC
j_call: TRBJ2-1; d_call: .; v_call: TRBV11-3; clone_size: .; cdr3_aa: CASSLAGPRNEQFF; cdr3_nt: TGTGCCAGCAGCTTAGCAGGGCCCCGCAATGAGCAGTTCTTC
j_call: TRBJ1-2; d_call: TRBD1; v_call: TRBV6-5; clone_size: .; cdr3_aa: CASSFIRTGGAGYTF; cdr3_nt: TGTGCCAGCAGTTTCATCCGTACAGGGGGCGCGGGCTACACCTTC